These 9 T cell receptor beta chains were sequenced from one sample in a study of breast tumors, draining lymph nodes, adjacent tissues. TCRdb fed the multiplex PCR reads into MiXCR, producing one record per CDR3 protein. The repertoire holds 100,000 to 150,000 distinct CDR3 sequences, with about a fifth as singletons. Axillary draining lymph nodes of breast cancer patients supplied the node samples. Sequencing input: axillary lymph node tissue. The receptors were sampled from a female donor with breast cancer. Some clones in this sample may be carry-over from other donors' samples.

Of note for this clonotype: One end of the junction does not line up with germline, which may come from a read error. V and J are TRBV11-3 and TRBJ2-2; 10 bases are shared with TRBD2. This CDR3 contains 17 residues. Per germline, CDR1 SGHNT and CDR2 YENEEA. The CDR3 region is CASSLYSGRTLTGEPFF. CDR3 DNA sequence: TGTGCCAGCAGCTTATATAGCGGGAGGACCCTCACCGGGGAGCCGTTTTTT.

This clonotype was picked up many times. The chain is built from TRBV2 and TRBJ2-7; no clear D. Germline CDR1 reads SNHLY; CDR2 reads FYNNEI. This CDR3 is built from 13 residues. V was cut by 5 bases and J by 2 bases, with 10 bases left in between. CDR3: CASSHNNPYEQYF. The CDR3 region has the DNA TGTGCCAGCAGTCACAATAACCCCTACGAGCAGTACTTC.

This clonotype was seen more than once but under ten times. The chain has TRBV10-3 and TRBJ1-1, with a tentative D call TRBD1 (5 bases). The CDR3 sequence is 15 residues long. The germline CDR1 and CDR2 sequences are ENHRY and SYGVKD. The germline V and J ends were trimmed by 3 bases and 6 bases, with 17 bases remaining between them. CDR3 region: CAISEPPGRSSEAFF. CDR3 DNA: TGTGCCATCAGTGAACCCCCGGGACGCTCTTCTGAAGCTTTCTTT.

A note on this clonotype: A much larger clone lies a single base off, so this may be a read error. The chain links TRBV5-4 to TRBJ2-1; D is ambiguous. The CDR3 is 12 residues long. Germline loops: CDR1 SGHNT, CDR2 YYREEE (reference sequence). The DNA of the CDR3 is TGTGCCAGCAGCTTGTTAAGGGATGAGCAGATCTTC. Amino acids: CASSLLRDEQIF.

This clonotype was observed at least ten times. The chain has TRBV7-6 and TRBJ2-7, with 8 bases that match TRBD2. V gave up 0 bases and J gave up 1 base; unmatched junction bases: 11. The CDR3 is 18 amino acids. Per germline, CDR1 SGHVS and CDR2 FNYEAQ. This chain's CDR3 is CASSLAALAGQYSYEQYF. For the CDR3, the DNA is TGTGCCAGCAGCTTAGCCGCTCTAGCGGGTCAATATTCCTACGAGCAGTACTTC.

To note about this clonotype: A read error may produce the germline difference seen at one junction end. The CDR3 protein is CASSFRSPYVYTF. DNA for the CDR3: TGTGCCAGCAGCTTTAGGTCCCCCTATGTCTACACCTTC. J is TRBJ1-2 and V is TRBV7-2; D remains unclear. CDR1 and CDR2 (germline): SGHTA, FQGNSA. The CDR3 is made up of 13 amino acids.

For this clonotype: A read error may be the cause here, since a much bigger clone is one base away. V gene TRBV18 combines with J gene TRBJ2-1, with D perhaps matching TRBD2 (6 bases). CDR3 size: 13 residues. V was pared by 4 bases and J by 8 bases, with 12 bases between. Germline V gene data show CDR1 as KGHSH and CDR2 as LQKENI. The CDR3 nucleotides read TGTGCCAGCTCACTGGGACTGAACGATGAGCAGTTCTTC. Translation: CASSLGLNDEQFF.

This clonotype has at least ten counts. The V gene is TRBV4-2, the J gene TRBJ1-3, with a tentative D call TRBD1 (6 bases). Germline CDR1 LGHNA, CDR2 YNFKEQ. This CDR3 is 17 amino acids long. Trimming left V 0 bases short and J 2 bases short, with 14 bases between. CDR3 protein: CASSQDRGRGTGNTIYF. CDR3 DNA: TGTGCCAGCAGCCAAGATCGGGGCAGGGGAACTGGAAACACCATATATTTT.

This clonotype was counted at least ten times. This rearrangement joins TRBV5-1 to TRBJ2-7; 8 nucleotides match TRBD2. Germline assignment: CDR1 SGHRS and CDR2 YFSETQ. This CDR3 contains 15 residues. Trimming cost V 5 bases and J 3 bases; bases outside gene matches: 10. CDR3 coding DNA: TGCGCCAGCAGTTCGGGACTAGGGTTGGTCTACGAGCAGTACTTC. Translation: CASSSGLGLVYEQYF.